This T cell receptor beta chain was recorded in a study of identical twins. This clonotype occurred many times. Healthy Caucasians were all of the donors. TCRdb ran MiXCR on the 5' RACE reads and lists one entry per CDR3 protein. The repertoire holds 570,000 or so distinct CDR3 sequences, with nearly 10% as singletons. These data also formed part of another study, on yellow fever vaccine responses in identical twins.

The clonotype originates from a woman aged 18-29 years in good health. Sequencing was carried out using PBMCs.

This chain's CDR3 is CASSQDLETSQYF. CDR3 nucleotides: TGCGCCAGCAGCCAAGATCTTGAGACATCGCAGTACTTC. V and J are TRBV4-3 and TRBJ2-7; D uncertain. CDR1 and CDR2 (germline): LGHNA, YSLEER. The V end lost 0 bases, the J end lost 9 bases, and 12 bases lay between the germline ends. CDR3 length: 13 amino acids.